Following are 27 T cell receptor beta chains from one sample sequenced in a study of CD8 T cells in Susac syndrome. The RNA, 0.5 to 1 ug, was put through reverse transcription using random hexamers. Via MiXCR, TCRdb re-called the immunoSEQ multiplex PCR reads, giving one row per CDR3 protein. The table lists 150,000 to 200,000 distinct CDR3 sequences, about 96% of them singletons. Material: CD4+ T cells from PBMCs. These receptors were obtained from a human donor with Susac syndrome.

The chain combines TRBV30 with TRBJ2-7, with 14 bases that match TRBD2. This CDR3 is built from 15 residues. Trimming at V came to 2 bases and at J to 5 bases, leaving 5 bases not matched to a gene. Germline CDR1 and CDR2: GTSNPN and SVGIG (reference sequence). The CDR3 loop reads CAWSLGTSGSDEQYF. In nucleotides, the CDR3 is TGTGCCTGGAGTTTAGGGACTAGCGGGAGCGACGAGCAGTACTTC.

The rearrangement uses TRBV15 and TRBJ2-1; D may be TRBD2 (6 bases). V was shortened by 3 bases and J by 6 bases, with 24 bases between the two germline ends. The length of the CDR3 is 18 residues. Germline CDR1 reads LNHNV; CDR2 reads YYDKDF (reference sequence). In DNA, the CDR3 is TGTGCCACCAGCAGGATAAAGGTTCTTACGGGAGTAGGCAATGAGCAGTTCTTC. Its translation: CATSRIKVLTGVGNEQFF. Variable domain in full (rest from reference TRBV15 and TRBJ2-1): DAMVIQNPRYQVTQFGKPVTLSCSQTLNHNVMYWYQQKSSQAPKLLFHYYDKDFNNEADTPDNFQSRRPNTSFCFLDIRSPGLGDTAMYLCATSRIKVLTGVGNEQFFGPGTRLTVL.

The J gene is TRBJ1-6, the V gene TRBV3-1; D unresolved. The V gene lost 8 bases and the J gene lost 7 bases, with 15 bases spanning the gap. The CDR3 contains 14 residues. Germline CDR1 reads LGHDT; CDR2 reads YNNKEL (reference sequence). CDR3 residues: CASGQVASNSPLHF. In nucleotides, the CDR3 is TGTGCCAGCGGTCAGGTAGCCTCGAATTCACCCCTCCACTTT.

The chain recombines TRBV30 with TRBJ2-7; 8 bases align to TRBD1. The CDR3 has 14 amino acids. Per germline, CDR1 GTSNPN and CDR2 SVGIG (reference sequence). The ends lost 3 bases at V and 7 bases at J; junction bases unmatched: 11. CDR3 in DNA: TGTGCCTGGAGGTCGCAGGGGGCCATGGGGGAGCAGTACTTC. Its protein is CAWRSQGAMGEQYF.

The chain's CDR3 is CATSNPGTGTGELFF. The CDR3 coding sequence is TGTGCCACCAGCAATCCCGGGACAGGCACCGGGGAGCTGTTTTTT. J is TRBJ2-2 and V is TRBV15, with 8 positions matching TRBD1. V shed 4 bases, J shed 4 bases, and the junction held 5 bases outside the gene matches. The CDR3 spans 15 residues. The germline V gene has CDR1 LNHNV and CDR2 YYDKDF (reference sequence).

The J gene is TRBJ2-7, the V gene TRBV7-9; the D gene could be TRBD1 or TRBD2 (5 bases each). The CDR3 runs 14 residues. V gave up 5 bases and J gave up 7 bases, with 18 bases separating them. The germline gives CDR1 SEHNR, CDR2 FQNEAQ (reference sequence). CDR3 region: CASSPAGTAREQYF. CDR3 DNA sequence: TGTGCCAGCAGCCCGGCAGGGACCGCCCGGGAGCAGTACTTC.

The chain joins TRBV7-2 to TRBJ2-7, with 9 bases identical to TRBD1. The germline V gene has CDR1 SGHTA and CDR2 FQGNSA. CDR3 length equals 13 residues. The J segment lost 6 bases and the V segment lost 4 bases, leaving 4 bases of the junction unmatched. The CDR3 nucleotides read TGTGCCAGCAGCTGGGGACAGGGTGGCGAGCAGTACTTC. It codes for CASSWGQGGEQYF.

J is TRBJ2-1 and V is TRBV14, with D possibly matching TRBD1 (5 bases). The CDR3 length is 13 residues. V was clipped by 4 bases and J by 7 bases, with 11 bases between them. Per the germline V gene, CDR1 is SGHDN and CDR2 is FVKESK. CDR3 protein: CASSPWGRNEQFF. The CDR3 DNA reads TGTGCCAGCAGCCCATGGGGCCGGAATGAGCAGTTCTTC.

The rearrangement joins TRBV7-9 to TRBJ2-3, with D unclear. This CDR3 has 15 amino acids. CDR1 SEHNR and CDR2 FQNEAQ come from the germline V gene (reference sequence). V shed 0 bases and J shed 1 base, with 8 bases lying between them. CDR3 loop: CASSLASSGTDTQYF. In DNA form, the CDR3 reads TGTGCCAGCAGCTTAGCGTCGTCCGGCACAGATACGCAGTATTTT.

This rearrangement joins TRBV30 to TRBJ2-7; D is unclear. V gave up 0 bases and J gave up 6 bases, with 6 bases separating them. The CDR3 runs 11 residues. The V gene's germline CDR1 is GTSNPN and CDR2 SVGIG (reference sequence). The CDR3, as DNA: TGTGCCTGGAGTGTCAAGACCGAGCAGTACTTC. Protein product: CAWSVKTEQYF. The whole variable domain, remainder taken from reference TRBV30 and TRBJ2-7, is SQTIHQWPATLVQPVGSPLSLECTVEGTSNPNLYWYRQAAGRGLQLLFYSVGIGQISSEVPQNLSASRPQDRQFILSSKKLLLSDSGFYLCAWSVKTEQYFGPGTRLTVT.

This chain links TRBV6-2 or TRBV6-3 with TRBJ1-5; 7 positions match TRBD1. With V trimmed by 5 bases and J by 4 bases, 8 bases remained unmatched. The CDR3 contains 15 residues. Germline V gene sequence: CDR1 MNHEY, CDR2 SVGEGT. The CDR3 DNA is TGTGCCAGCAGTCGTGGACAGGCCGCGAATCAGCCCCAGCATTTT. Its protein is CASSRGQAANQPQHF.

As regards this clonotype: The CDR3 does not close with the conserved phenylalanine or tryptophan, likely indicating a read error. The chain uses TRBV20-1 and TRBJ2-7; D remains unclear. V lost 5 bases to trimming and J lost 3 bases, with 5 bases between them. The CDR3 has 10 amino acids. Germline CDR1 and CDR2: DFQATT and SNEGSKA (reference sequence). The CDR3 DNA sequence: TGCAGTGCTGGTCTCTACGAGCAGTACATC. Its protein is CSAGLYEQYI.

The rearrangement uses TRBV20-1 and TRBJ2-2; TRBD2 aligns across 7 bases. V lost 0 bases to trimming and J lost 4 bases; unmatched junction nucleotides: 8. This CDR3 comprises 16 residues. Germline V CDR1 and CDR2: DFQATT, SNEGSKA (reference sequence). The CDR3 region is CSARDRRAGATGELFF. For the CDR3, the DNA is TGCAGTGCTAGAGATCGAAGGGCGGGAGCCACCGGGGAGCTGTTTTTT.

The chain joins TRBV4-3 to TRBJ1-4, with D maybe TRBD1 (6 bases). Germline CDR1 is LGHNA and CDR2 is YSLEER. CDR3 size: 12 residues. Trimming removed 4 bases from V and 6 bases from J, with 6 bases in between. CDR3: CASSRGHEKLFF. In DNA form, the CDR3 reads TGCGCCAGCAGCCGGGGGCATGAAAAACTGTTTTTT.

The chain employs TRBV6-6 and TRBJ2-7; 7 nucleotides match TRBD2. J was trimmed by 10 bases and V by 6 bases; bases with no gene match: 12. The CDR3 has 13 residues. Germline CDR1 and CDR2: MNHNY and SVGAGI (reference sequence). The CDR3 DNA reads as TGTGCCAGCAGCCCCACGGGGAGGGAGGTCCAGTACTTC. It codes for CASSPTGREVQYF.

The chain combines TRBV29-1 with TRBJ2-1; 7 bases align to TRBD1. CDR3 length: 12 amino acids. Germline V gene data show CDR1 as SQVTM and CDR2 as ANQGSEA. V shed 7 bases and J 6 bases; nucleotides not matched to a gene: 6. This CDR3 is CSAVTGPNEQFF. CDR3 nucleotides: TGCAGCGCTGTGACAGGGCCCAATGAGCAGTTCTTC.

The chain uses TRBV12-3 or TRBV12-4 and TRBJ2-1; the D is unclear. The CDR3 loop spans 13 amino acids. Trimming pared 8 bases from V and 4 bases from J, leaving 12 bases between. The CDR3 loop is CASLMYPYNEQFF. Here the CDR3 DNA reads TGTGCCAGCCTAATGTATCCTTACAATGAGCAGTTCTTC.

V is TRBV29-1 and J is TRBJ1-1; D remains unclear. The V and J ends lost 4 bases and 4 bases respectively, with 13 bases between them. The CDR3 covers 13 residues. The germline CDR1 and CDR2 sequences are SQVTM and ANQGSEA. The CDR3 region is CSVVGSDRTEAFF. In DNA form, the CDR3 reads TGCAGCGTTGTAGGGTCGGACCGCACTGAAGCTTTCTTT.

V and J are TRBV5-1 and TRBJ2-5; 9 nucleotides agree with TRBD1. V shed 4 bases, J shed 2 bases, and the junction held 3 bases outside the gene matches. Germline-derived CDR1 and CDR2 are SGHRS and YFSETQ. The CDR3 is 14 amino acids. This CDR3 reads CASSVQGAQETQYF. Here the CDR3 DNA reads TGCGCCAGCAGCGTACAGGGGGCACAAGAGACCCAGTACTTC.

The V and J genes are TRBV9 and TRBJ1-2, with D maybe TRBD1 (5 bases). Trimming stripped 0 bases from V and 4 bases from J, with 13 bases between. Germline V lookup: CDR1 SGDLS, CDR2 YYNGEE. The CDR3 has 15 amino acids. The CDR3 sequence is CASSVDLRAGYGYTF. In DNA form, the CDR3 reads TGTGCCAGCAGCGTAGACCTCAGGGCAGGCTATGGCTACACCTTC.

The chain recombines TRBV10-3 with TRBJ2-3; 8 bases agree with TRBD1. CDR1 and CDR2 (germline): ENHRY, SYGVKD. This CDR3 region has 14 residues. With 2 bases clipped from V and 9 bases from J, the junction kept 7 bases outside the gene matches. The CDR3 DNA reads TGTGCCATCAGTGAGCCGACAGGGGAGCGGACGCAGTATTTT. It yields the protein CAISEPTGERTQYF.

Here the CDR3 DNA reads TGCAGTGCTTCGGGACAGCTTAATGAAAAACTGTTTTTT. Translated: CSASGQLNEKLFF. This chain uses TRBV20-1 with TRBJ1-4, with TRBD1 identical over 7 bases. Per the germline V gene, CDR1 is DFQATT and CDR2 is SNEGSKA (reference sequence). The length of the CDR3 is 13 residues. The V and J ends lost 5 bases and 4 bases, in that order; junction bases with no gene match: 4.

This chain connects TRBV20-1 to TRBJ2-5; TRBD2 is a possible D gene (6 bases). Trimming stripped 8 bases from V and 1 base from J, with 11 bases between. In germline, CDR1 is DFQATT, CDR2 SNEGSKA (reference sequence). This CDR3 region has 12 residues. In DNA, the CDR3 is TGCAGTCCGCGGGGACTCCAAGAGACCCAGTACTTC. This sequence encodes CSPRGLQETQYF.

CDR3 protein: CASSPGMSNQPQHF. The CDR3, as DNA: TGTGCCAGCAGCCCAGGGATGAGCAATCAGCCCCAGCATTTT. This chain links TRBV5-6 with TRBJ1-5; D might be TRBD1 (5 bases). V gave up 4 bases and J gave up 1 base, with 9 bases separating them. The CDR3 contains 14 residues. Germline V gene sequence: CDR1 SGHDT, CDR2 YYEEEE.

V gene TRBV9 combines with J gene TRBJ1-1; the match to TRBD1 covers 10 bases. The CDR3 extends over 13 amino acids. CDR1 SGDLS and CDR2 YYNGEE come from the germline V gene. The junction had 6 bases not matched to a gene; V was cut back by 7 bases and J by 6 bases. The CDR3 loop reads CASGSGTGAEAFF. DNA for the CDR3: TGTGCCAGCGGGTCCGGGACAGGGGCTGAAGCTTTCTTT.

This clonotype was recorded only once. The rearrangement joins TRBV29-1 to TRBJ1-1, with 7 nucleotides matching TRBD1. Germline V gene lookup returns CDR1 SQVTM and CDR2 ANQGSEA. The CDR3 extends over 13 amino acids. V lost 4 bases and J lost 5; bases outside the gene matches: 7. In DNA form, the CDR3 reads TGCAGCGTTGCCGGCCAGGGGGATACTGAAGCTTTCTTT. Encoded protein: CSVAGQGDTEAFF.

The chain is built from TRBV20-1 and TRBJ1-1; 7 nucleotides align to TRBD1. Germline CDR1 is DFQATT and CDR2 is SNEGSKA (reference sequence). This CDR3 is built from 15 residues. With 1 base clipped from V and 0 bases from J, the junction kept 5 bases outside the gene matches. The CDR3 DNA follows: TGCAGTGCTAGAGGCAGGGGGACCTTGAACACTGAAGCTTTCTTT. Residues: CSARGRGTLNTEAFF.